This TCR beta chain appears in the sequencing data of a study of prognosis after radiotherapy for stage I lung cancer. Looking at the study overall: Each patient with non-small cell lung cancer was deemed medically inoperable.

The length of the CDR3 is 15 residues. The germline V gene has CDR1 GTSNPN and CDR2 SVGIG (reference sequence). Notes on this clonotype: Mismatch with germline at one junction end may stem from a read error.

Amplification of the TCR beta CDR3 (from genomic DNA) was done by two-round multiplex PCR. With primers specific to each TRBV and TRBJ gene, the first-round PCR was performed. TCRdb reprocessed the multiplex PCR reads via MiXCR and lists one record per CDR3 protein. The sample gives some 20,000 distinct CDR3 sequences, around 55% of which show up once; 25% to 30% is in the top ten. V usage is TRBV30 and J usage is TRBJ1-2; 10 nucleotides line up with TRBD1. This TCR was recovered from a donor aged 50 or older with non-small cell lung cancer. This sample comprised PBMCs, obtained before or after stereotactic body radiation therapy (not recorded which). CDR3 sequence (DNA): TGTGCCTGGAAGGGAGTGACAGGGGGCAACTATGGCTACACCTTT. Its translation: CAWKGVTGGNYGYTF.